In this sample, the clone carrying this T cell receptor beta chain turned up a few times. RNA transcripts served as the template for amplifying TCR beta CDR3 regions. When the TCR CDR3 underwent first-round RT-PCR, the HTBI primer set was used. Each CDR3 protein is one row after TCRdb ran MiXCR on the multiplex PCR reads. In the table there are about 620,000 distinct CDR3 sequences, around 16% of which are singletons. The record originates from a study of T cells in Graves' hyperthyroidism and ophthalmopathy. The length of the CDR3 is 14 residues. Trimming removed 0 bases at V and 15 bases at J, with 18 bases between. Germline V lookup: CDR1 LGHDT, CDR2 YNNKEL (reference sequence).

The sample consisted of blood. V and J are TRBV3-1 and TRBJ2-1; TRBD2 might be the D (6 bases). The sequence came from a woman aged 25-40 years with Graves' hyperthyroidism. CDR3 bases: TGTGCCAGCAGCCAAGATACAGCGGGCAGTCCCCGGTTCTTC. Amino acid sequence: CASSQDTAGSPRFF.